The entry below describes one T cell receptor beta chain. TCRdb reprocessed the RT-PCR reads with MiXCR, giving one entry per CDR3 protein. The table records approximately 410,000 distinct CDR3 sequences, roughly 16% of them present only once. The data stem from a study of patients and donors after allogeneic stem cell transplantation. Sample: blood, either unsorted or a sorted T cell fraction (not recorded which). The receptor was derived from a human donor who was either an allogeneic HSCT recipient or a stem cell or donor lymphocyte infusion donor (not recorded which). It is not recorded whose cells these are; they may come from a transplant donor.

CDR3 protein: CASSTEFVAYNEQFF. The CDR3 nucleotides are TGTGCCAGCAGCACGGAGTTCGTGGCCTACAATGAGCAGTTCTTC. The V gene is TRBV7-9, the J gene TRBJ2-1; D is ambiguous. Germline CDR1 and CDR2: SEHNR and FQNEAQ (reference sequence). This CDR3 region has 15 residues. The V gene lost 5 bases and the J gene lost 2 bases, with 13 bases spanning the gap.